The 7 T cell receptor beta chains below were found in one sample sequenced in a study of regulatory T cells in long-lasting Graves disease. The time point here: newly diagnosed GD, antithyroid drugs for less than 3 months. There was RNA extracted from PBMCs, and the TCR library was made from it. To make TCR beta libraries, researchers used iRepertoire HTBI primers and Arm-PCR of CDR3 regions. TCRdb reanalysed the multiplex PCR reads using MiXCR and keeps one entry per CDR3 protein. The sample lists about 350,000 distinct CDR3 sequences; about a sixth were seen once. These data also featured in a second study, about T cells in Graves' hyperthyroidism and ophthalmopathy.

The sample here was peripheral blood mononuclear cells (PBMCs), taken at new diagnosis, from a patient treated with antithyroid drugs. The receptors come from a young woman with Graves disease.

This clonotype was picked up many times. The rearrangement uses TRBV3-1 and TRBJ1-2; TRBD1 agrees at 9 bases. The CDR3 is 14 residues long. Germline trimming cut 5 bases from V and 5 bases from J; bases unmatched to any gene: 6. Per the germline V gene, CDR1 is LGHDT and CDR2 is YNNKEL (reference sequence). The CDR3 DNA sequence: TGTGCCAGCAGCACAGGGACAGGGTCTTATGGCTACACCTTC. Translated, it gives CASSTGTGSYGYTF.

About this clonotype: One end of the junction is discordant with germline, which a read error may explain. The chain carries TRBV10-2 and TRBJ2-1, with D hard to call. Germline CDR1 is WSHSY and CDR2 is SAAADI. There are 11 residues in the CDR3. CDR3 nucleotides: TGCGCCAGCAGTGAGTCGAGGACCCTCGAGTTC. It yields the protein CASSESRTLEF.

In this sample, this clonotype turned up many times. The rearrangement uses TRBV5-1 and TRBJ2-7, with D possibly being TRBD1 or TRBD2 (5 bases each). Germline V gives CDR1 SGHRS, CDR2 YFSETQ. The CDR3 spans 15 residues. Trimming took 2 bases from V and 6 from J, leaving 18 bases between them. The CDR3 nucleotides read TGCGCCAGCAGCTTATCCGGGGCCAGTCCGGGCGAGCAGTACTTC. Translating gives CASSLSGASPGEQYF.

This clonotype has only a few counts. This CDR3 is CASCTGGLDEKLFF. The CDR3 nucleotides read TGTGCCAGTTGCACAGGGGGCTTGGATGAAAAACTGTTTTTT. V usage is TRBV28 and J usage is TRBJ1-4; 9 bases fit TRBD1. Unmatched junction bases numbered 8, after V lost 9 bases and J lost 6 bases. Germline CDR1 reads MDHEN; CDR2 reads SYDVKM. This CDR3 has 14 residues.

This clonotype showed up just a few times. The chain employs TRBV2 and TRBJ1-2; D is ambiguous. The CDR3 covers 13 residues. Per germline, CDR1 SNHLY and CDR2 FYNNEI. Trimming cost V 6 bases and J 4 bases, with 12 bases left between them. The CDR3 DNA follows: TGTGCCAGCAGCCAAGACCAGCCCTATGGCTACACCTTC. It yields the protein CASSQDQPYGYTF.

V usage is TRBV27 and J usage is TRBJ1-3; D is unclear. Per the germline V gene, CDR1 is MNHEY and CDR2 is SMNVEV (reference sequence). CDR3 length: 13 amino acids. V gave up 8 bases and J gave up 2 bases, with 10 bases separating them. This CDR3 reads CASARYPGNTIYF. CDR3 DNA: TGTGCCAGCGCCCGGTACCCTGGAAACACCATATATTTT.

The chain recombines TRBV27 with TRBJ1-5; TRBD1 might be the D (6 bases). V was cut by 2 bases and J by 0 bases, with 29 bases left in between. The CDR3 has 22 amino acids. Looked up from germline, CDR1 is MNHEY and CDR2 is SMNVEV (reference sequence). The CDR3 is CASSLLIVRAGEDHYSNQPQHF. The CDR3 bases are TGTGCCAGCAGTTTACTAATCGTAAGGGCAGGGGAAGACCATTATAGCAATCAGCCCCAGCATTTT.